This T cell receptor beta chain was obtained from a study of graft-versus-host responses after intestinal transplantation. Assay: immunoSEQ multiplex PCR; the TCRdb copy retains only in-frame clones and omits some. Of about 98,000 clones listed, 86% are singletons. The sequence derives from a human patient who received an intestinal transplant, so some T cells may come from the graft donor. This specimen consisted of PBMCs, obtained 255 days after intestinal transplant.

CDR3 sequence (DNA): TGTGCCAGCAGTTTAGGTACAGTTGGTGGCTACACCTTC. Protein sequence: CASSLGTVGGYTF. The J gene is TRBJ1-2, the V gene TRBV28; D is ambiguous. This CDR3 region has 13 residues. Germline V gene data show CDR1 as MDHEN and CDR2 as SYDVKM. The ends were cut back, 2 bases at V and 7 bases at J, with 11 bases in the middle.